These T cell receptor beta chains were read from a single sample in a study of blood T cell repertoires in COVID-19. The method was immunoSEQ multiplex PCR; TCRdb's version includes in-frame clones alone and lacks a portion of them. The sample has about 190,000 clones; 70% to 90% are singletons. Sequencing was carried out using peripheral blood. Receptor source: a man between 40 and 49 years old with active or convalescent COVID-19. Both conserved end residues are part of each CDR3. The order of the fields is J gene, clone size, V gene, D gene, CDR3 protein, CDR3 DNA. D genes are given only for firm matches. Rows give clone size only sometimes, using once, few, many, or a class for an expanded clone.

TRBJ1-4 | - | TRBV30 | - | CAWSVQAGPNEKLFF | TGTGCCTGGAGTGTACAGGCGGGACCGAATGAAAAACTGTTTTTT
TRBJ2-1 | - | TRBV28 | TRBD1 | CASSSYSQDRAYNEQFF | TGTGCCAGCAGCTCCTATTCGCAAGACAGGGCCTACAATGAGCAGTTCTTC
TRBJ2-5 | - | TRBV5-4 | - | CASRGAGGQETQYF | TGTGCCAGCAGAGGAGCGGGTGGCCAAGAGACCCAGTACTTC
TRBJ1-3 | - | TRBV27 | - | CASSPTPPGFGNTIYF | TGTGCCAGCAGTCCGACCCCTCCAGGGTTTGGAAACACCATATATTTT
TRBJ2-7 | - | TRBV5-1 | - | CASSLGGAKSYEQYF | TGCGCCAGCAGCTTGGGTGGGGCAAAATCCTACGAGCAGTACTTC
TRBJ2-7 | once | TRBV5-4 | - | CASSSDGGYYEQYF | TGTGCCAGCAGCTCGGACGGAGGCTACTACGAGCAGTACTTC
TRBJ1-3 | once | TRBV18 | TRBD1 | CASSQPTGRGNTIYF | TGTGCCAGCTCACAACCGACAGGGAGGGGAAACACCATATATTTT
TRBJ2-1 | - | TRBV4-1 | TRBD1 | CASSQEGQGALGGYEQFF | TGCGCCAGCAGCCAAGAGGGACAGGGGGCGTTGGGTGGCTATGAGCAGTTCTTC
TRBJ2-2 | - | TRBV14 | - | CASSLHVGRTGELFF | TGTGCCAGCAGCCTCCATGTGGGGAGGACCGGGGAGCTGTTTTTT
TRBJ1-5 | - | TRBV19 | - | CATQMKAGRNQPQHF | TGTGCCACTCAAATGAAGGCAGGCCGAAATCAGCCCCAGCATTTT
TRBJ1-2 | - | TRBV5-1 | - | CASSLTGGEFGYTF | TGCGCCAGCAGCTTGACGGGGGGCGAGTTTGGCTACACCTTC
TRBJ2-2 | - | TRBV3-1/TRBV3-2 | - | CASSPPGGSNTGELFF | TGTGCCAGCAGCCCCCCTGGGGGGAGTAACACCGGGGAGCTGTTTTTT
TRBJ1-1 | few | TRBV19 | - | CASSTTGNTEAFF | TGTGCCAGTAGTACCACAGGGAACACTGAAGCTTTCTTT
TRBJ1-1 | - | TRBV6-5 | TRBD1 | CASRGTGNTEAFF | TGTGCCAGCAGGGGGACAGGGAACACTGAAGCTTTCTTT
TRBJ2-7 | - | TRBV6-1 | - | CASSEEVWAYEQYF | TGTGCCAGCAGTGAGGAGGTTTGGGCCTACGAGCAGTACTTC
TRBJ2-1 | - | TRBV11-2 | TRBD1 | CASSPYSTGLQYNEQFF | TGTGCCAGCAGCCCATACTCGACAGGGCTTCAATACAATGAGCAGTTCTTC
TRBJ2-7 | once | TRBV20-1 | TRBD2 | CSASFVAGGGGYEQYF | TGCAGTGCTAGTTTTGTAGCGGGAGGTGGAGGGTACGAGCAGTACTTC
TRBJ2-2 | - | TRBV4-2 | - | CASSLSLDLGELFF | TGTGCCAGCAGCCTTTCGCTAGACCTCGGGGAGCTGTTTTTT
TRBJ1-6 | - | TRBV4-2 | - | CASSQDRQALVF | TGTGCCAGCAGCCAAGATCGACAAGCCTTAGTCTTT
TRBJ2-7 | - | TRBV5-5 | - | CASSLAGTPYEQYF | TGTGCCAGCAGCTTGGCCGGGACACCGTACGAGCAGTACTTC
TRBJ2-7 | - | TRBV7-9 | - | CASSLQISGNEQYF | TGTGCCAGCAGCTTACAAATAAGCGGTAACGAGCAGTACTTC
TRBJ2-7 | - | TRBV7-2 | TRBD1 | CASSTTGGSSYEQYF | TGTGCCAGCAGCACGACAGGGGGGAGCTCCTACGAGCAGTACTTC
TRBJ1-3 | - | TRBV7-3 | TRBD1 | CASSPDRGGNTIYF | TGTGCCAGCAGCCCCGACAGGGGCGGAAACACCATATATTTT
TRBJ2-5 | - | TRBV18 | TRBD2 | CASSMGLAGGPIQETQYF | TGTGCCAGCTCGATGGGACTAGCGGGAGGGCCAATCCAAGAGACCCAGTACTTC
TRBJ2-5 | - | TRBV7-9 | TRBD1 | CASSSISLGQGLETQYF | TGTGCCAGCAGCTCCATATCGTTGGGACAGGGATTGGAGACCCAGTACTTC
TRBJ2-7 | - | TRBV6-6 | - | CASSYAATYEQYF | TGTGCCAGCAGTTATGCGGCAACCTACGAGCAGTACTTC
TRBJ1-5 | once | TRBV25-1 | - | CASSADGRYNQPQHF | TGTGCCAGCAGTGCCGACGGGAGATACAATCAGCCCCAGCATTTT
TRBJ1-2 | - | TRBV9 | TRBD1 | CASSAGQGNYGYTF | TGTGCCAGCAGCGCCGGACAGGGCAACTATGGCTACACCTTC
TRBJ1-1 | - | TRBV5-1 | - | CASSLNRTPNTEAFF | TGCGCCAGCAGCTTGAACAGGACACCGAACACTGAAGCTTTCTTT
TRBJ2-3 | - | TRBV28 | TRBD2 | CATSTSGIGSSTDTQYF | TGTGCCACATCCACTAGCGGGATAGGGAGTAGCACAGATACGCAGTATTTT
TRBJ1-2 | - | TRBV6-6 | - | CASSSDPGGYGYTF | TGTGCCAGCAGTTCGGACCCCGGAGGGTATGGCTACACCTTC
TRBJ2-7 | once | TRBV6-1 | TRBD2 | CASSEAILWGREGWKQYF | TGTGCCAGCAGTGAAGCGATCCTCTGGGGGCGGGAGGGCTGGAAGCAGTACTTC
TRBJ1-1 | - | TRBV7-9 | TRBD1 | CASIQGVEAFF | TGTGCCAGCATACAGGGGGTTGAAGCTTTCTTT
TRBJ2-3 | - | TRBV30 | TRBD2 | CAWTSGTSTDTQYF | TGTGCCTGGACTAGCGGGACTAGCACAGATACGCAGTATTTT
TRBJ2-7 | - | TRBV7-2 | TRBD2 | CASSLAGGPLYEQYF | TGTGCCAGCAGTTTAGCGGGAGGGCCTCTATACGAGCAGTACTTC
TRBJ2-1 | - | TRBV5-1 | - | CASSLDSPKVNEQFF | TGCGCCAGCAGCTTGGACAGCCCGAAGGTCAATGAGCAGTTCTTC
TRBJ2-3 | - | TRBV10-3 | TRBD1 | CAISGSPGGLTDTQYF | TGTGCCATCAGTGGCTCTCCAGGGGGCTTAACAGATACGCAGTATTTT
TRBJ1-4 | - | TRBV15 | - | CATSPIDTTEKLFF | TGTGCCACCAGCCCCATTGACACCACTGAAAAACTGTTTTTT
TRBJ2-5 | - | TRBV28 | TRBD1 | CASSPDRAKLQETQYF | TGTGCCAGCAGCCCCGACAGGGCGAAATTACAAGAGACCCAGTACTTC
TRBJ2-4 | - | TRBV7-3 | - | CASSLSGGLPNIQYF | TGTGCCAGCAGCTTAAGCGGGGGCCTCCCAAACATTCAGTACTTC
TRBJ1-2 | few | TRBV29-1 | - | CSALGYTF | TGCAGCGCCCTCGGCTACACCTTC
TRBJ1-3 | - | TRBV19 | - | CASREGTSGNTIYF | TGTGCCAGTAGGGAGGGGACCTCTGGAAACACCATATATTTT
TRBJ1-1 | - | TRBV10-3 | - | CAISDRGPGEAFF | TGTGCCATCAGTGACAGGGGACCTGGAGAAGCTTTCTTT
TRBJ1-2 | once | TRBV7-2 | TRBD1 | CASSVTGTGRNGYTF | TGTGCCAGCAGCGTTACCGGGACAGGGAGGAATGGCTACACCTTC
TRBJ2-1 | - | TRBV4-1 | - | CASSQPLRDRYNEQFF | TGCGCCAGCAGCCAACCATTACGGGATCGCTACAATGAGCAGTTCTTC
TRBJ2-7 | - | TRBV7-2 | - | CASSSDSRHEQYF | TGTGCCAGCAGCTCGGACAGTCGCCACGAGCAGTACTTC
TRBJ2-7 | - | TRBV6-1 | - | CASSSLVDTPYEQYF | TGTGCCAGCAGTTCCTTAGTAGACACCCCCTACGAGCAGTACTTC
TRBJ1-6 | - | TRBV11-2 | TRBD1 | CASSRGTGLDPPLHF | TGTGCCAGCAGCCGAGGGACAGGTCTCGATCCCCCCCTCCACTTT
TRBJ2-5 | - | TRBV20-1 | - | CSARRETQYF | TGCAGTGCTAGGCGTGAGACCCAGTACTTC
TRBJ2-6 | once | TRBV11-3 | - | CASSLVWGQGGANVLTF | TGTGCCAGCAGCTTAGTATGGGGTCAGGGTGGGGCCAACGTCCTGACTTTC
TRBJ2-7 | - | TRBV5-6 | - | CASSLGRQRAYEQYF | TGTGCCAGCAGCTTGGGGCGTCAGAGGGCTTACGAGCAGTACTTC
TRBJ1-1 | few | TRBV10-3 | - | CAISELLGTEAFF | TGTGCCATCAGTGAATTGCTCGGGACTGAAGCTTTCTTT
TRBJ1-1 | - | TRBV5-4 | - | CASSLRYRDGTEAFF | TGTGCCAGCAGCTTGCGTTACAGGGATGGCACTGAAGCTTTCTTT
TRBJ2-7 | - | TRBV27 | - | CASSFWAKPYEQYF | TGTGCCAGCAGTTTTTGGGCCAAACCCTACGAGCAGTACTTC